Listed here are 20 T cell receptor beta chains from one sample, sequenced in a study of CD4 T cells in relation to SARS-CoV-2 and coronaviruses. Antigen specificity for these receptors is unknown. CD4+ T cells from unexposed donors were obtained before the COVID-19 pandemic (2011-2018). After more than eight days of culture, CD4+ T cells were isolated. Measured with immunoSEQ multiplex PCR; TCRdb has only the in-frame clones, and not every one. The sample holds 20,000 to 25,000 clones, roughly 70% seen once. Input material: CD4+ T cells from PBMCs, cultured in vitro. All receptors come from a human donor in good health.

The CDR3 region has the DNA TGCGCCAGCAGCTTTTTGAGCGGGGAGGTCGCCAATGAGCAGTTCTTC. It translates to CASSFLSGEVANEQFF. The chain couples TRBV5-1 to TRBJ2-1; 7 nucleotides match TRBD2. The length of the CDR3 is 16 residues. Trimming cost V 2 bases and J 6 bases; bases outside gene matches: 11. The germline V gene has CDR1 SGHRS and CDR2 YFSETQ.

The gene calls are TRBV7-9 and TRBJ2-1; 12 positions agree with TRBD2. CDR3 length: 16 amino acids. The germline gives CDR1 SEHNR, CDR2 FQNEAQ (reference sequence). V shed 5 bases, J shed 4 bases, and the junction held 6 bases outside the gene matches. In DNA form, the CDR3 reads TGTGCCAGCAGCCCCCCGGGACTAGCGGGTTACAATGAGCAGTTCTTC. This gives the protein CASSPPGLAGYNEQFF.

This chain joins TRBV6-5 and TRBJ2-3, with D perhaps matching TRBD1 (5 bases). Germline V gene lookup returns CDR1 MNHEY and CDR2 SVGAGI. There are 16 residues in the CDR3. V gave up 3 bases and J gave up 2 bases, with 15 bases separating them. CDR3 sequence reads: CASSYSSGAVTDTQYF. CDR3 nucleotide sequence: TGTGCCAGCAGTTATAGCAGTGGGGCAGTCACAGATACGCAGTATTTT.

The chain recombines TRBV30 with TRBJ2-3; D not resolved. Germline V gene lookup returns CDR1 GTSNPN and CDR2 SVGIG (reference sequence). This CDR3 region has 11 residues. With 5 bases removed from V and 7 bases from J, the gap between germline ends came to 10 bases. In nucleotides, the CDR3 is TGTGCCTGGGACCACAGTAATACGCAGTATTTT. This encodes CAWDHSNTQYF.

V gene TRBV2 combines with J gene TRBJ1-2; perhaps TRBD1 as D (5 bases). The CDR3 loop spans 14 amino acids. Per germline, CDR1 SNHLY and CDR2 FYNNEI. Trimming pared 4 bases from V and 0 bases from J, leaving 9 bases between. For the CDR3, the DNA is TGTGCCAGCAGTGTCGGGGGGACTAACTATGGCTACACCTTC. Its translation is CASSVGGTNYGYTF.

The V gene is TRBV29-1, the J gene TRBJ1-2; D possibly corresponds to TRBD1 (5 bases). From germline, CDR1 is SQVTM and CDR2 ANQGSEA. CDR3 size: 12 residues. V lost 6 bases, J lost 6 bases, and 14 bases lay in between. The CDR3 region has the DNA TGCAGCGTCTCGGCGGGGGATAATGGCTACACCTTC. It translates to CSVSAGDNGYTF.

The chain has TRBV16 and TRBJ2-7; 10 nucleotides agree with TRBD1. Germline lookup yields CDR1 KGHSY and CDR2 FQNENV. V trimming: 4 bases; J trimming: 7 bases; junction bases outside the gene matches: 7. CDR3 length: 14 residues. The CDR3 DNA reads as TGTGCCAGCAGCCCCGGACAGGGGGTCCCTGAGCAGTACTTC. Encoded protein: CASSPGQGVPEQYF.

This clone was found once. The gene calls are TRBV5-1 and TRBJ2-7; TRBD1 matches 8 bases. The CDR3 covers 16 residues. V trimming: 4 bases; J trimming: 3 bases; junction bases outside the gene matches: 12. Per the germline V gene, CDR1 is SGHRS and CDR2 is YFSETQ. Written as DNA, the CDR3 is TGCGCCAGCAGCCTGCAACCGACGACAGGGGACTACGAGCAGTACTTC. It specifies CASSLQPTTGDYEQYF.

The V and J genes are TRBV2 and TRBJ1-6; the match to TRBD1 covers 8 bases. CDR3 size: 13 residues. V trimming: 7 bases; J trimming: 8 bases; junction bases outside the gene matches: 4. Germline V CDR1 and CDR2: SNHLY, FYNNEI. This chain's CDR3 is CASIGQGDSPLHF. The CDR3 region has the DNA TGTGCCAGCATTGGACAGGGTGATTCACCCCTCCACTTT.

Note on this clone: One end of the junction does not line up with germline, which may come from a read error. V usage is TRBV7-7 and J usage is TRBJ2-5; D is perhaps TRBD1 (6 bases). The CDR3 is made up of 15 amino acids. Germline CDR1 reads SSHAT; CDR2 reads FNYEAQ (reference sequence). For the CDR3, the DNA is TGTGCTAGCAGCTTGGACAGAGGGACCCAAGAGACCCAGTACTTC. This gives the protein CASSLDRGTQETQYF.

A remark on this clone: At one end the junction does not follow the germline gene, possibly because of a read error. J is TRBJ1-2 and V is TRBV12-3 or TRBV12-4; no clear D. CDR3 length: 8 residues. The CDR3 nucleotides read TGTGCCAGCAGTTGGAGGAGGTGG. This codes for CASSWRRW.

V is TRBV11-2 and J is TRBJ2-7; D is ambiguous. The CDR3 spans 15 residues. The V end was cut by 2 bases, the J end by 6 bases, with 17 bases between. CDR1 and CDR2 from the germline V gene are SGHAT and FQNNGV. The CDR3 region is CASSLLWLPGSEQYF. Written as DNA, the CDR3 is TGTGCCAGCAGCTTACTCTGGCTCCCCGGATCCGAGCAGTACTTC.

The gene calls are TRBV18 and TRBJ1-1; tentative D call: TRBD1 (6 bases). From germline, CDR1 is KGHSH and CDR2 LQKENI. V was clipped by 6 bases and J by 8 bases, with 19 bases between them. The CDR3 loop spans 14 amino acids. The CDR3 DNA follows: TGTGCCAGCTCGGTCGGGGGGCGCCAGGCAGAAGCTTTCTTT. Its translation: CASSVGGRQAEAFF. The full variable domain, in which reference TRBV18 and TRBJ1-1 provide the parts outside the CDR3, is NAGVMQNPRHLVRRRGQEARLRCSPMKGHSHVYWYRQLPEEGLKFMVYLQKENIIDESGMPKERFSAEFPKEGPSILRIQQVVRGDSAAYFCASSVGGRQAEAFFGQGTRLTVV.

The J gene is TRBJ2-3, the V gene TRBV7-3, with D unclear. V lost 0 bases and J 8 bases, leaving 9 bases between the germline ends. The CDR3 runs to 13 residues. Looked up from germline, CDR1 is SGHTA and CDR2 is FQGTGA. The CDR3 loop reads CASSLTNTGTQYF. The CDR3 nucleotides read TGTGCCAGCAGCTTAACCAACACGGGTACGCAGTATTTT. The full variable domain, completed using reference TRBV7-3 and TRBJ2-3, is GAGVSQTPSNKVTEKGKYVELRCDPISGHTALYWYRQSLGQGPEFLIYFQGTGAADDSGLPNDRFFAVRPEGSVSTLKIQRTERGDSAVYLCASSLTNTGTQYFGPGTRLTVL.

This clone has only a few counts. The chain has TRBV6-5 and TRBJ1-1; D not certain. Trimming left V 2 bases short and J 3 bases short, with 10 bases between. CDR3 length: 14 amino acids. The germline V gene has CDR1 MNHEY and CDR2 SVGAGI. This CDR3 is CASSYNGRDTEAFF. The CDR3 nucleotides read TGTGCCAGCAGTTACAACGGGCGGGACACTGAAGCTTTCTTT.

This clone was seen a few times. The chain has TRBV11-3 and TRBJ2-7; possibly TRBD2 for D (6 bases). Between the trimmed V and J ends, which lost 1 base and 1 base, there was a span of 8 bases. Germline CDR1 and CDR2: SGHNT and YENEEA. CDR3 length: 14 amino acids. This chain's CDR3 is CASSLGRGSYEQYF. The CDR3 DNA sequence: TGTGCCAGCAGCTTAGGGCGGGGTTCCTACGAGCAGTACTTC.

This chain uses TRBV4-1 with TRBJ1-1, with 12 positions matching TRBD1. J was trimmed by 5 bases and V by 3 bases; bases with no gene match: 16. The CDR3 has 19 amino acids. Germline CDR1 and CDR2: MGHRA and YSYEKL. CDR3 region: CASSHLYWDRGPMATEAFF. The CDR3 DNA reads TGCGCCAGCAGCCATCTTTACTGGGACAGGGGGCCGATGGCAACTGAAGCTTTCTTT.

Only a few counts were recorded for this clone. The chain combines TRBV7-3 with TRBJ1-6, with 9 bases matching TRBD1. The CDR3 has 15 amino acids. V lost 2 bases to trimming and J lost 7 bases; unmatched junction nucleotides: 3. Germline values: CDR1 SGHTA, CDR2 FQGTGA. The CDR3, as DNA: TGTGCCAGCAGCTTAGTGGGACAGGGAAATTCACCCCTCCACTTT. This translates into CASSLVGQGNSPLHF.

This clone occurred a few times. Written as DNA, the CDR3 is TGTGCCAGCGCATCGACGGGAACCTACGAGCAGTACTTC. It yields the protein CASASTGTYEQYF. The chain joins TRBV19 to TRBJ2-7; TRBD2 is a possible D gene (5 bases). The CDR3 runs to 13 residues. V was pared by 9 bases and J by 2 bases, with 14 bases between. Germline V gene data show CDR1 as LNHDA and CDR2 as SQIVND (reference sequence).

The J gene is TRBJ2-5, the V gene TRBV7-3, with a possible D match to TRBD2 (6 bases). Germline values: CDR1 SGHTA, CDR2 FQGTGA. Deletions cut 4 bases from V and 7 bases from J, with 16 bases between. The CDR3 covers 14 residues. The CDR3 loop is CASSSLAGQGTQYF. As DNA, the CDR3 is TGTGCCAGCAGCTCACTCGCGGGGCAGGGGACCCAGTACTTC.